This TCR beta chain was found in a study of shared clonotypes between healthy human individuals. The germline V and J ends were trimmed by 11 bases and 3 bases, with 13 bases remaining between them. The germline V gene encodes CDR1 SEHNR and CDR2 FQNEAQ (reference sequence). CDR3 length: 12 residues. Remarks on this clone: Its antigen remains unidentified.

Measured with immunoSEQ multiplex PCR; TCRdb has only the in-frame clones, and not every one. In the table there are approximately 2.5 million clones, roughly 93% of which are singletons. Study-level findings and limits: Among a few donors, approximately 4.6% of naive CD4 clonotypes were found in common.

This TCR came from a man in his late teens or twenties in good health. Some clones in this sample may be carry-over from other donors' samples. V gene TRBV7-9 combines with J gene TRBJ1-1; possibly TRBD1 for D (6 bases). Specimen: naive CD4+ T cells from PBMCs. Subset meaning: CD45RA+ positively selected. In nucleotides, the CDR3 is TGTGCCCGGCGGGGGCGCGACACTGAAGCTTTCTTT. Protein: CARRGRDTEAFF.